This TCR beta chain was retrieved from a study of T cells in localized non-small cell lung cancer. Using immunoSEQ multiplex PCR, the repertoire was profiled, and TCRdb retains in-frame clones only, with some absent. The top ten hold 13% of the sample, which has about 72,000 clones, 80% to 90% seen once. With respect to this clone: Its target is unknown.

Points from the study as a whole: Of the tissues analyzed, uninvolved adjacent lung showed maximal T cell clonality, greater than tumor.

The V gene's germline CDR1 is SGHRS and CDR2 YFSETQ. V was shortened by 3 bases and J by 8 bases, with 23 bases between the two germline ends. The CDR3 spans 16 residues. The sequence came from a female donor older than 55 with stage I lung adenocarcinoma. The input for sequencing was peripheral blood, taken before any cancer treatment. The chain uses TRBV5-1 and TRBJ1-1; D possibly corresponds to TRBD1 (5 bases). The CDR3: CASSSGTAMAGTEAFF. The CDR3 DNA is TGCGCCAGCAGCTCAGGGACGGCGATGGCGGGAACGGAAGCTTTCTTT.